A single sample gave rise to the 17 T cell receptor beta chains below, sequenced in a study of shared clonotypes between healthy human individuals. TCRdb's copy holds only in-frame clones and misses some; the assay was immunoSEQ multiplex PCR. The table lists approximately 1.9 million clones, 85% to 95% of them singletons. Naive CD8 cells comprised CD45RO-negative, CCR7-positively selected cells, excluding terminally differentiated effector memory CD45RA+ cells. What was sequenced was naive CD8+ T cells from PBMCs. Receptors were obtained from a man in his late teens or twenties in good health. Some clones in this sample may be carry-over from other donors' samples.

V gene TRBV28 combines with J gene TRBJ1-5; D is uncertain. CDR3 size: 14 residues. From germline, CDR1 is MDHEN and CDR2 SYDVKM. Trimming stripped 6 bases from V and 3 bases from J, with 12 bases between. This chain's CDR3 is CASRAGANNQPQHF. The CDR3 DNA sequence: TGTGCCAGCAGGGCGGGAGCCAACAATCAGCCCCAGCATTTT.

The rearrangement joins TRBV11-2 to TRBJ1-2, with D possibly matching TRBD1 (6 bases). The germline gives CDR1 SGHAT, CDR2 FQNNGV. This CDR3 contains 17 residues. Between the trimmed V and J ends, which lost 0 bases and 2 bases, there was a span of 16 bases. Here the CDR3 DNA reads TGTGCCAGCAGCTTAGACCCAACAGGGATGAGAAACTATGGCTACACCTTC. Residues: CASSLDPTGMRNYGYTF.

V and J are TRBV6-1 and TRBJ2-7; D not certain. V shed 6 bases and J shed 4 bases, with 16 bases lying between them. The CDR3 totals 14 residues. The germline CDR1 and CDR2 sequences are MNHNS and SASEGT. The CDR3 DNA is TGTGCCAGCAGCCTTCTTACAGATAGGTACGAGCAGTACTTC. Translating gives CASSLLTDRYEQYF.

This chain uses TRBV7-9 with TRBJ2-1; D ambiguous. Trimming shortened V by 3 bases and J by 12 bases, and 9 bases separated the two germline ends. The CDR3 spans 11 residues. Per the germline V gene, CDR1 is SEHNR and CDR2 is FQNEAQ (reference sequence). CDR3 protein: CASSFLELQFF. In nucleotides, the CDR3 is TGTGCCAGCAGCTTTTTGGAGTTGCAGTTCTTC.

The chain is built from TRBV27 and TRBJ1-4, with 10 bases identical to TRBD1. This CDR3 contains 14 residues. The germline V gene has CDR1 MNHEY and CDR2 SMNVEV (reference sequence). V was clipped by 4 bases and J by 10 bases; unmatched bases: 6. The CDR3 here is CASSSGQGVRKLFF. CDR3 nucleotide sequence: TGTGCCAGCAGTTCCGGACAGGGGGTGAGAAAACTGTTTTTT. The full variable domain, with the rest looked up from reference TRBV27 and TRBJ1-4, is EAQVTQNPRYLITVTGKKLTVTCSQNMNHEYMSWYRQDPGLGLRQIYYSMNVEVTDKGDVPEGYKVSRKEKRNFPLILESPSPNQTSLYFCASSSGQGVRKLFFGSGTQLSVL.

This chain joins TRBV9 and TRBJ2-2; 8 nucleotides line up with TRBD1. This CDR3 has 15 residues. Per germline, CDR1 SGDLS and CDR2 YYNGEE. J was trimmed by 1 base and V by 4 bases; bases with no gene match: 3. The CDR3 region has the DNA TGTGCCAGCAGCTTCGGACAGGGGAACACCGGGGAGCTGTTTTTT. It specifies CASSFGQGNTGELFF.

Turning to this clone: Other DNA variants within this sample encode the same CDR3. The CDR3 bases are TGTGCCAGCAGTGCGAAGCTTGATACGCAGTATTTT. Protein: CASSAKLDTQYF. The rearrangement links TRBV6-1 to TRBJ2-3; D is uncertain. Trimming removed 4 bases from V and 6 bases from J, with 8 bases in between. Germline V gene sequence: CDR1 MNHNS, CDR2 SASEGT. This CDR3 is built from 12 residues.

The genes are TRBV7-9 and TRBJ2-5; a possible D gene is TRBD1 (5 bases). V lost 3 bases and J 5 bases, leaving 16 bases between the germline ends. Germline V gives CDR1 SEHNR, CDR2 FQNEAQ (reference sequence). This CDR3 region has 15 residues. This chain's CDR3 is CASSLRAGIGETQYF. For the CDR3, the DNA is TGTGCCAGCAGCTTGCGTGCAGGGATCGGGGAGACCCAGTACTTC. Together with reference TRBV7-9 and TRBJ2-5, the CDR3 gives the full variable domain: DTGVSQNPRHKITKRGQNVTFRCDPISEHNRLYWYRQTLGQGPEFLTYFQNEAQLEKSRLLSDRFSAERPKGSFSTLEIQRTEQGDSAMYLCASSLRAGIGETQYFGPGTRLLVL.

The chain employs TRBV7-2 and TRBJ1-1; a weak D match, TRBD1 (6 bases). V dropped 2 bases and J dropped 4 bases, with 14 bases sitting between them. Germline lookup yields CDR1 SGHTA and CDR2 FQGNSA. The CDR3 covers 15 residues. Here the CDR3 reads CASSLLGRGSTEAFF. The CDR3 coding sequence is TGTGCCAGCAGCTTATTGGGCAGGGGCTCCACTGAAGCTTTCTTT.

Note on this clone: This specimen includes other DNA sequences encoding the same CDR3. The V call is TRBV10-3, the J call TRBJ1-5, with TRBD1 as a possible D gene (5 bases). The CDR3 sequence is 13 residues long. Trimming removed 2 bases at V and 4 bases at J, with 6 bases between. In germline, CDR1 is ENHRY, CDR2 SYGVKD. CDR3: CAISEGANQPQHF. Here the CDR3 DNA reads TGTGCCATCAGTGAGGGGGCTAATCAGCCCCAGCATTTT.

As regards this clone: Other DNA sequences in the sample encode the same CDR3. The chain recombines TRBV28 with TRBJ2-7, with 8 bases lining up with TRBD1. Germline V gene data show CDR1 as MDHEN and CDR2 as SYDVKM. This CDR3 has 13 amino acids. After removal of 3 bases from V and 6 bases from J, the junction contained 4 bases not matched to a gene. The CDR3 sequence: CASSFQGAGEQYF. The CDR3 DNA reads TGTGCCAGCAGTTTTCAGGGGGCGGGCGAGCAGTACTTC.

V is TRBV27 and J is TRBJ2-7; unclear D gene. V was trimmed by 2 bases and J by 1 base, leaving 12 bases between them. Looked up from germline, CDR1 is MNHEY and CDR2 is SMNVEV (reference sequence). The CDR3 extends over 15 amino acids. The DNA of the CDR3 is TGTGCCAGCAGTTTAACGACATCAGTTTCCTACGAGCAGTACTTC. It is translated as CASSLTTSVSYEQYF.

V usage is TRBV5-4 and J usage is TRBJ2-3; D might be TRBD2 (5 bases). V lost 4 bases, J lost 1 base, and 16 bases lay in between. Germline values: CDR1 SGHNT, CDR2 YYREEE (reference sequence). The CDR3 is made up of 16 amino acids. CDR3 sequence reads: CASSRRGMRGTDTQYF. CDR3 in DNA: TGTGCCAGCAGCCGTAGAGGGATGCGTGGCACAGATACGCAGTATTTT.

This clone was observed a single time. The rearrangement joins TRBV7-9 to TRBJ2-3, with 7 positions matching TRBD2. CDR1 is SEHNR and CDR2 is FQNEAQ in the germline V gene (reference sequence). The CDR3 runs to 15 residues. The V segment lost 1 base and the J segment 6 bases; nucleotides outside the gene matches: 7. The CDR3 sequence is CASSLVSGLTDTQYF. CDR3 DNA sequence: TGTGCCAGCAGCTTAGTCTCGGGACTAACCGATACGCAGTATTTT.

The CDR3, as DNA: TGTGCCAGCAGTTCACCAATGGGACTCGTCTCCTACGAGCAGTACTTC. Residues: CASSSPMGLVSYEQYF. The chain employs TRBV28 and TRBJ2-7; possibly TRBD2 for D (6 bases). The CDR3 sequence is 16 residues long. V lost 4 bases and J lost 0, with 16 bases in between. The germline V gene encodes CDR1 MDHEN and CDR2 SYDVKM.

This chain joins TRBV19 and TRBJ2-1; 11 nucleotides align to TRBD2. Germline V gives CDR1 LNHDA, CDR2 SQIVND (reference sequence). Germline trimming cut 5 bases from V and 7 bases from J; bases unmatched to any gene: 10. This CDR3 spans 16 amino acids. CDR3 loop: CASSSRTSGPRNEQFF. The CDR3 nucleotides are TGTGCCAGTAGTTCAAGGACTAGCGGGCCGAGGAATGAGCAGTTCTTC.

This clone was observed once. This rearrangement joins TRBV7-3 to TRBJ2-5, with D possibly TRBD2 on 6 matching bases. With 4 bases removed from V and 4 bases from J, the gap between germline ends came to 13 bases. Germline V CDR1 and CDR2: SGHTA, FQGTGA. This CDR3 spans 14 amino acids. The chain's CDR3 is CASSSVGGRETQYF. CDR3 DNA sequence: TGTGCCAGCAGCTCGGTGGGGGGTCGAGAGACCCAGTACTTC.